This section outlines one T cell receptor beta chain sequence together with its context. These data belong to a study of T cell responses to AZD1222 COVID-19 vaccine. The junction had 14 bases not matched to a gene; V was cut back by 4 bases and J by 2 bases. Per germline, CDR1 KGHSH and CDR2 LQKENI. There are 17 residues in the CDR3. The assay was immunoSEQ multiplex PCR, and TCRdb's table has in-frame clones only and misses some. Of 80,000 to 90,000 clones in the sample, about 89% are singletons; the top ten hold around 5%. The sample consisted of peripheral blood, taken 28 days after the second AZD1222 dose. The sequence derives from an adult who received the AZD1222 COVID-19 vaccine. The chain is built from TRBV18 and TRBJ2-7; 7 nucleotides align to TRBD1. The CDR3 DNA sequence: TGTGCCAGCTCACTCTTCGACCCCGGGACAGAGACCTACGAGCAGTACTTC. Amino acid sequence: CASSLFDPGTETYEQYF.